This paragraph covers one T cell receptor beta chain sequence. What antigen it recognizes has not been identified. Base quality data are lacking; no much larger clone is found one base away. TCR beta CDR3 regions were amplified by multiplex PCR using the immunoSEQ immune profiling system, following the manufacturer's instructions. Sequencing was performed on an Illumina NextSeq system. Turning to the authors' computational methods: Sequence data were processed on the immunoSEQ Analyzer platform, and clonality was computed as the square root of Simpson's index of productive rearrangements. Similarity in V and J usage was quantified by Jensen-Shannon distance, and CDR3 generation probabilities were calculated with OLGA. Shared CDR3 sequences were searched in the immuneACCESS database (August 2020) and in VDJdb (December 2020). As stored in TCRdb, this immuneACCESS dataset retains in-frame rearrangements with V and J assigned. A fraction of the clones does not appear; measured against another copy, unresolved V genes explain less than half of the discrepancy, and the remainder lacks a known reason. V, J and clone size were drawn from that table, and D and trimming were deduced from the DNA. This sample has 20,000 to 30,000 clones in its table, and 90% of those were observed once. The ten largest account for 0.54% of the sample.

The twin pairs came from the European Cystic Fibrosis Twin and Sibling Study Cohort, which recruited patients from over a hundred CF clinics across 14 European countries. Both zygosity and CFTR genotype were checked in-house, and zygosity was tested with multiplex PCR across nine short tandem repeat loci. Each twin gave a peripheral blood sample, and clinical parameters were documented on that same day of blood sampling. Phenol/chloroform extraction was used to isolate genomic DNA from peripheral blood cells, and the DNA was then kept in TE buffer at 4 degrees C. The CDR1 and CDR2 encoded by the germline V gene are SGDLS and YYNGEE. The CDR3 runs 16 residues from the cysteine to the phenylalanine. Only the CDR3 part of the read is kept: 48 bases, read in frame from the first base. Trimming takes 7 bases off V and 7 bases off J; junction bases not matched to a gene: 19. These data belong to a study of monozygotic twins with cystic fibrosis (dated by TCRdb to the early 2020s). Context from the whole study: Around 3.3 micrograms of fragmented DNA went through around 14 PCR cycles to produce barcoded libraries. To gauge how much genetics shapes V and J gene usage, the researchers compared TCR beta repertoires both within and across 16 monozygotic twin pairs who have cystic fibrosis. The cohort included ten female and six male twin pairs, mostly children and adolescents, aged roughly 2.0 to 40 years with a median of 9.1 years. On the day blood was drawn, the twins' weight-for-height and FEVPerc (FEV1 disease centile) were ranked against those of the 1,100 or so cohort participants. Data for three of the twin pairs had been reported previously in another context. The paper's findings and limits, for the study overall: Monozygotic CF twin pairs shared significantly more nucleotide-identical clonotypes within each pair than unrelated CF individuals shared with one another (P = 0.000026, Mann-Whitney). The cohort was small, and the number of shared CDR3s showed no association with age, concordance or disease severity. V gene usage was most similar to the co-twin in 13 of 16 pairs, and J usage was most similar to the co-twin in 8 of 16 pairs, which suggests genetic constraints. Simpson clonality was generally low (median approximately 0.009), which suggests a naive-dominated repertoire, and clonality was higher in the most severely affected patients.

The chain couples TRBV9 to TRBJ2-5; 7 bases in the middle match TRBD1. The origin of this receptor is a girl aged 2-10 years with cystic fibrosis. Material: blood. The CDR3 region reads CASGYRDSGLRSTQYF. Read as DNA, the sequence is TGTGCCAGCGGATACCGGGACAGCGGCCTGAGGTCGACCCAGTACTTC.